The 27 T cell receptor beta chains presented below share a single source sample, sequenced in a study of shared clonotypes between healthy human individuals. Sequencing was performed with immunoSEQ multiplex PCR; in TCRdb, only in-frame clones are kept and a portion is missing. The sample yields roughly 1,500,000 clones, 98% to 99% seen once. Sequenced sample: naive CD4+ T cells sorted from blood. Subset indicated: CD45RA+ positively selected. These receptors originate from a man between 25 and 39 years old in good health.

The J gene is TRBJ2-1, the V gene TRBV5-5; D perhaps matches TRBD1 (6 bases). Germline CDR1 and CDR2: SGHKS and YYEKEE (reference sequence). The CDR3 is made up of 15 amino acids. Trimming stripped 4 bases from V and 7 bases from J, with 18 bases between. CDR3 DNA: TGTGCCAGCAGCCGAACGACAGGCCGCGAGAATGAGCAGTTCTTC. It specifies CASSRTTGRENEQFF.

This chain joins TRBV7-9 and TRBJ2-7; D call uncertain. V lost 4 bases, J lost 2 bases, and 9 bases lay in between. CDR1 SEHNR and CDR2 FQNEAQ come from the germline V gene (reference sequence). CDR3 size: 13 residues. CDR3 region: CASSSSVTYEQYF. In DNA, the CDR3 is TGTGCCAGCAGCTCCAGCGTAACCTACGAGCAGTACTTC.

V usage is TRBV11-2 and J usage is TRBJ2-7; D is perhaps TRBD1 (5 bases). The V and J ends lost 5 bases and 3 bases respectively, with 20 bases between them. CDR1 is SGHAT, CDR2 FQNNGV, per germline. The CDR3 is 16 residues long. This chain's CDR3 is CASSPGLQGRDYEQYF. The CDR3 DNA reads TGTGCCAGCAGCCCCGGGCTTCAGGGAAGAGACTACGAGCAGTACTTC.

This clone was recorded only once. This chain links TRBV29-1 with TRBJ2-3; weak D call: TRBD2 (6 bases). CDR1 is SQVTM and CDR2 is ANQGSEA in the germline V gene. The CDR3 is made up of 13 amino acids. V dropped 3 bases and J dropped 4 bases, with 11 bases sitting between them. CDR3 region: CSVDPGVADTQYF. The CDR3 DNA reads TGCAGCGTTGATCCGGGAGTGGCAGATACGCAGTATTTT.

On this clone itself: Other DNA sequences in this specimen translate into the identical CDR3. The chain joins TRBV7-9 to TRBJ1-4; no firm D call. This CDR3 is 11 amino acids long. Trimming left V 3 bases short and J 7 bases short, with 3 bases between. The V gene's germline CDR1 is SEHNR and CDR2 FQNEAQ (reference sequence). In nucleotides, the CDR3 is TGTGCCAGCAGCTTTAGTGAAAAACTGTTTTTT. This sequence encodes CASSFSEKLFF.

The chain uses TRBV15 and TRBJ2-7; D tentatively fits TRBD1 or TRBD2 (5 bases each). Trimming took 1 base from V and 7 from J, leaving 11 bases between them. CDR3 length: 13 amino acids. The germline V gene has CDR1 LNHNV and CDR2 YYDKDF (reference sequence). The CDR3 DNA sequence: TGTGCCACCAGCAGAGCGGGGCCTTCGGAGCAGTACTTC. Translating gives CATSRAGPSEQYF. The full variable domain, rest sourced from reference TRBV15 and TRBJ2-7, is DAMVIQNPRYQVTQFGKPVTLSCSQTLNHNVMYWYQQKSSQAPKLLFHYYDKDFNNEADTPDNFQSRRPNTSFCFLDIRSPGLGDTAMYLCATSRAGPSEQYFGPGTRLTVT.

CDR3 protein: CASRTTNYNEQFF. CDR3 nucleotide sequence: TGTGCCAGCAGAACAACAAACTACAATGAGCAGTTCTTC. The rearrangement joins TRBV28 to TRBJ2-1; no definite D call. The V end lost 6 bases, the J end lost 3 bases, and 9 bases lay between the germline ends. Germline CDR1 and CDR2: MDHEN and SYDVKM. The CDR3 has 13 residues.

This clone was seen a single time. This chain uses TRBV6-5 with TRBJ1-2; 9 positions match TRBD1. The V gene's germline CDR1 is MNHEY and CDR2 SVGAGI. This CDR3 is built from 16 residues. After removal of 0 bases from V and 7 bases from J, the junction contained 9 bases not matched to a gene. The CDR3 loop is CASSYSLWTGVGGYTF. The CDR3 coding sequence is TGTGCCAGCAGTTACTCGCTGTGGACAGGGGTAGGTGGCTACACCTTC.

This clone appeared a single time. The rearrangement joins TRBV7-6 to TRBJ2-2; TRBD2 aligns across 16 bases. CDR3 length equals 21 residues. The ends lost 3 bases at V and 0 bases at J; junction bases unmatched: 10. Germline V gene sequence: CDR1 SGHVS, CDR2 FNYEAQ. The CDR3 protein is CASSLLPGTSGRGPNTGELFF. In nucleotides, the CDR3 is TGTGCCAGCAGCTTGCTCCCCGGGACTAGCGGGAGGGGACCGAACACCGGGGAGCTGTTTTTT.

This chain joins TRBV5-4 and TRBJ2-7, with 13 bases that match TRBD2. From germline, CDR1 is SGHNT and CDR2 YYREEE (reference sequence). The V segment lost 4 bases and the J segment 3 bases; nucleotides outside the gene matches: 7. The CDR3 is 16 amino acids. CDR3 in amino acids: CASSTTSGRALYEQYF. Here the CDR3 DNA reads TGTGCCAGCAGCACCACTAGCGGGAGGGCTCTCTACGAGCAGTACTTC.

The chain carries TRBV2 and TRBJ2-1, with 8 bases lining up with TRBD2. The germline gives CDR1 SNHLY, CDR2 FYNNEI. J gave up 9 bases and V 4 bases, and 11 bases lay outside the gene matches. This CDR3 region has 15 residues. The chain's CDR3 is CASSGTGGPTSEQFF. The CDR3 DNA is TGTGCCAGCAGTGGAACGGGAGGGCCGACGAGTGAGCAGTTCTTC.

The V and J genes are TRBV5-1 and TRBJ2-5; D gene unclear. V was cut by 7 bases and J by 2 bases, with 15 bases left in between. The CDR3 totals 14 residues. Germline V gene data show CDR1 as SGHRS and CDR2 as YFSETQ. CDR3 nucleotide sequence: TGCGCCAGCGCGGTGGTCGGAACTCAAGAGACCCAGTACTTC. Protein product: CASAVVGTQETQYF. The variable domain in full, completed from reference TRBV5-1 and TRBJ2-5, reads KAGVTQTPRYLIKTRGQQVTLSCSPISGHRSVSWYQQTPGQGLQFLFEYFSETQRNKGNFPGRFSGRQFSNSRSEMNVSTLELGDSALYLCASAVVGTQETQYFGPGTRLLVL.

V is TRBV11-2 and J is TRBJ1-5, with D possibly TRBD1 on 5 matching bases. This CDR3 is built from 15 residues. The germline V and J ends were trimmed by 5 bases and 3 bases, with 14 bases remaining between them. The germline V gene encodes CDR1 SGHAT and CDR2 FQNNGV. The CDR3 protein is CASSVGGTVNQPQHF. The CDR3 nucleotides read TGTGCCAGCAGCGTGGGTGGGACGGTCAATCAGCCCCAGCATTTT.

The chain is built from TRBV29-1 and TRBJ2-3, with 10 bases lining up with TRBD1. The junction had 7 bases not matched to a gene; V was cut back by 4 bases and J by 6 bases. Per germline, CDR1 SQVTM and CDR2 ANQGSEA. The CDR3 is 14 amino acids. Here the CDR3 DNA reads TGCAGCGTTGCGGTGAGGACAGGGGGGGATACGCAGTATTTT. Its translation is CSVAVRTGGDTQYF.

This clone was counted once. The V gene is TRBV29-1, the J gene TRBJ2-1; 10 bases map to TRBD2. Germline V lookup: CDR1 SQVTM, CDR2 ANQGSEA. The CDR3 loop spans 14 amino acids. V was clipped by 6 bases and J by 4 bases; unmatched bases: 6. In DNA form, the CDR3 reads TGCAGCGTGAGGGGACTAGCGTCTTACAATGAGCAGTTCTTC. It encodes CSVRGLASYNEQFF.

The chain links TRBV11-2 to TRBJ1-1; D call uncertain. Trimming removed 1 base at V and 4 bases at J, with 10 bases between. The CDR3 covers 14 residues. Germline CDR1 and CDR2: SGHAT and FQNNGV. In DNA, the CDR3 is TGTGCCAGCAGCTTAGGGGTCTCGGGCACTGAAGCTTTCTTT. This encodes CASSLGVSGTEAFF.

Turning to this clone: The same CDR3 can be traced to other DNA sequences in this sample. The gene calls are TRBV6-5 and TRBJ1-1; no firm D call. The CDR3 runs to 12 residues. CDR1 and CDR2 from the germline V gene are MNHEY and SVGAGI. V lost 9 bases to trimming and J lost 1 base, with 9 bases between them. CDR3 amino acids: CASSGRNTEAFF. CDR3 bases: TGTGCCAGTAGCGGACGGAACACTGAAGCTTTCTTT.

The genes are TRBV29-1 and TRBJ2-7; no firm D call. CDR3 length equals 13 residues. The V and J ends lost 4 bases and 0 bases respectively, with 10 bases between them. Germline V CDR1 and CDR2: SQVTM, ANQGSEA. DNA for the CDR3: TGCAGCGTTGGTAAGGACCTCTCCTACGAGCAGTACTTC. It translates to CSVGKDLSYEQYF.

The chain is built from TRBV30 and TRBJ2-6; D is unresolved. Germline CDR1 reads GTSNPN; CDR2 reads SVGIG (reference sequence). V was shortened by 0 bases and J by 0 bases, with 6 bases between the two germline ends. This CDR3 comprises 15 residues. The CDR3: CAWSVQSSGANVLTF. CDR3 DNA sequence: TGTGCCTGGAGTGTCCAGAGCTCTGGGGCCAACGTCCTGACTTTC.

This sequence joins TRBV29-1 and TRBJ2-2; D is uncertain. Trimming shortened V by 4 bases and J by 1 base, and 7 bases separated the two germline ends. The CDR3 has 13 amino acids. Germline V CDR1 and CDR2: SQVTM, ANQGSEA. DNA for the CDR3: TGCAGCGTTGTGGTCGGGAACACCGGGGAGCTGTTTTTT. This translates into CSVVVGNTGELFF.

CDR3 in amino acids: CASSPRQGVLRNQPQHF. CDR3 in DNA: TGTGCCAGCAGTCCGCGACAGGGGGTCTTAAGGAATCAGCCCCAGCATTTT. The genes are TRBV27 and TRBJ1-5; 9 nucleotides match TRBD1. CDR1 is MNHEY and CDR2 is SMNVEV in the germline V gene (reference sequence). The CDR3 runs to 17 residues. V shed 5 bases and J 4 bases; nucleotides not matched to a gene: 12.

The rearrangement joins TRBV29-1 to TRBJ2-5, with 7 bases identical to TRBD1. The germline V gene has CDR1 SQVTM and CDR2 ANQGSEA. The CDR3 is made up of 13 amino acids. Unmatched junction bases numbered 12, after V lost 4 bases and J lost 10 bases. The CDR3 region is CSVAPGQERGQYF. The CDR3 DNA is TGCAGCGTTGCCCCCGGACAGGAGAGAGGCCAGTACTTC.

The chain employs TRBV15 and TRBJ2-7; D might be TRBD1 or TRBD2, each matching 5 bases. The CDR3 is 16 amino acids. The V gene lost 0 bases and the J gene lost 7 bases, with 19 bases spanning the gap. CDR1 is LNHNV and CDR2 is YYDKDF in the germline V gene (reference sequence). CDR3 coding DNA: TGTGCCACCAGCAGAGACTGGGACGTCCCTGTTTGGGAGCAGTACTTC. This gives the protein CATSRDWDVPVWEQYF.

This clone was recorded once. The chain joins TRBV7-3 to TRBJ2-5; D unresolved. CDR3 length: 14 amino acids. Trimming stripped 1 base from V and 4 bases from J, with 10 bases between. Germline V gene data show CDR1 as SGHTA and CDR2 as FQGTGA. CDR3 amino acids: CASSLNYGGETQYF. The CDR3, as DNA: TGTGCCAGCAGCTTAAATTACGGCGGAGAGACCCAGTACTTC. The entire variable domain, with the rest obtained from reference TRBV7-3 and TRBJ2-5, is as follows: GAGVSQTPSNKVTEKGKYVELRCDPISGHTALYWYRQSLGQGPEFLIYFQGTGAADDSGLPNDRFFAVRPEGSVSTLKIQRTERGDSAVYLCASSLNYGGETQYFGPGTRLLVL.

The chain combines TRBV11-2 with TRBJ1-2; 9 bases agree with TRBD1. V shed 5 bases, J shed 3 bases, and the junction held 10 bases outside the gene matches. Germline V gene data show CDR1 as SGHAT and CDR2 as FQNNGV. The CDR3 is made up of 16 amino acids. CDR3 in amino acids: CASSPRTGAVDYGYTF. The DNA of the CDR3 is TGTGCCAGCAGCCCCCGGACAGGGGCGGTAGACTATGGCTACACCTTC.

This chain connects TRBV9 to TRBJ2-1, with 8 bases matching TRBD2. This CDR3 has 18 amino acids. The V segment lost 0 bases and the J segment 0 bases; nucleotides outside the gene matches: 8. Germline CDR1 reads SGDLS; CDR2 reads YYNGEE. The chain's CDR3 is CASSVGFSGMSSYNEQFF. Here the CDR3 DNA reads TGTGCCAGCAGCGTAGGGTTTAGCGGGATGAGCTCCTACAATGAGCAGTTCTTC.

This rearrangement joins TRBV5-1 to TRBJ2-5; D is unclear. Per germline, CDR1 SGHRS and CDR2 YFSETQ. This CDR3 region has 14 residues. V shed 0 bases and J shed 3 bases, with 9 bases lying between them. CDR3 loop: CASSLVVFKETQYF. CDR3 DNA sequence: TGCGCCAGCAGCTTGGTGGTCTTCAAAGAGACCCAGTACTTC.